These 7 T cell receptor beta chains share one sample of origin, sequenced in a study of metastatic and nonmetastatic thyroid tumors. TCRdb redid the clone calls on the PCR reads using MiXCR. The data hold more than 10,000 clones, with around a fifth observed a single time. Nobody among the patients had been given any treatment before thyroid surgery. Sequenced sample: adjacent normal tissue. Source of these receptors: a female donor with papillary thyroid cancer or a benign thyroid nodule (not recorded which). Some clones in this sample may be carry-over from other donors' samples.

This clone was counted a few times. The chain recombines TRBV28 with TRBJ2-2; tentatively, D is TRBD1 (5 bases). V dropped 9 bases and J dropped 5 bases, with 10 bases sitting between them. CDR1 and CDR2 from the germline V gene are MDHEN and SYDVKM. This CDR3 has 12 residues. CDR3 nucleotide sequence: TGTGCCAGTTCCAGGGTTACCGGGGAGCTGTTTTTT. It yields the protein CASSRVTGELFF.

This clone was recorded at least ten times. This sequence joins TRBV28 and TRBJ1-4; 10 nucleotides align to TRBD1. With 11 bases clipped from V and 4 bases from J, the junction kept 4 bases outside the gene matches. The CDR3 sequence is 13 residues long. CDR1 is MDHEN and CDR2 is SYDVKM in the germline V gene. The CDR3 reads CAVWDRGNEKLFF. CDR3 sequence (DNA): TGTGCCGTCTGGGACAGGGGTAATGAAAAACTGTTTTTT.

There are a few counts of this clone. This chain joins TRBV27 and TRBJ1-1, with 8 bases aligning to TRBD1. V trimming: 6 bases; J trimming: 7 bases; junction bases outside the gene matches: 10. Germline CDR1 and CDR2: MNHEY and SMNVEV (reference sequence). The CDR3 covers 14 residues. The CDR3 bases are TGTGCCAGCAGCCTCTTGGACAGGGATGGTGAAGCTTTCTTT. Protein product: CASSLLDRDGEAFF.

The chain joins TRBV20-1 to TRBJ2-1, with no clear D. V lost 0 bases, J lost 5 bases, and 11 bases lay in between. In germline, CDR1 is DFQATT, CDR2 SNEGSKA (reference sequence). The CDR3 sequence is 14 residues long. The chain's CDR3 is CSARDTLTDNEQFF. Written as DNA, the CDR3 is TGCAGTGCTAGAGACACTCTAACCGACAATGAGCAGTTCTTC.

The V call is TRBV7-1, the J call TRBJ2-1, with D hard to call. TRBV7-1 is assigned to the ORF class and has an uncertain function. V gave up 3 bases and J gave up 3 bases, with 24 bases separating them. The CDR3 contains 19 residues. The CDR3 bases are TGTGCCAGCAGCTCCGTCGTAATCGGTGGGTCCTCGGGCTACAATGAGCAGTTCTTC. It specifies CASSSVVIGGSSGYNEQFF.

The rearrangement joins TRBV7-6 to TRBJ2-7, with 13 bases that match TRBD2. Germline CDR1 and CDR2: SGHVS and FNYEAQ. The ends lost 4 bases at V and 3 bases at J; junction bases unmatched: 9. The CDR3 sequence is 17 residues long. In DNA form, the CDR3 reads TGTGCCAGCAGCTACCGGGCTGGGACTAGCGGGAACTACGAGCAGTACTTC. This translates into CASSYRAGTSGNYEQYF.

The table lists this clone with many counts. The chain links TRBV20-1 to TRBJ1-1, with a tentative D call TRBD1 (5 bases). The V end lost 4 bases, the J end lost 7 bases, and 13 bases lay between the germline ends. The CDR3 extends over 12 amino acids. Germline-derived CDR1 and CDR2 are DFQATT and SNEGSKA (reference sequence). The CDR3 reads CSATQGPDEAFF. Here the CDR3 DNA reads TGCAGTGCTACTCAGGGTCCGGATGAAGCTTTCTTT.